This T cell receptor beta chain was profiled in a study of regulatory T cells in long-lasting Graves disease. Building of the TCR beta libraries involved iRepertoire HTBI primers and Arm-PCR of CDR3 regions. TCRdb reanalysed the multiplex PCR reads using MiXCR and keeps one entry per CDR3 protein. The sample records hundreds of thousands of distinct CDR3 sequences, over 15% being singletons. This CDR3 is built from 12 residues. V trimming: 8 bases; J trimming: 4 bases; junction bases outside the gene matches: 8. Germline assignment: CDR1 SQVTM and CDR2 ANQGSEA. The time point was: newly diagnosed GD, antithyroid drugs for less than 3 months. PBMC RNA served as the TCR library source. A blood draw put around 9.1 milliliters of peripheral blood into EDTA tubes. This same sample was also taken into another study, of T cells in Graves' hyperthyroidism and ophthalmopathy. In that study: Before onset, ophthalmopathy was predicted by the model a median approximately 6.6 months earlier.

The chain carries TRBV29-1 and TRBJ2-7; 7 positions agree with TRBD2. This specimen was peripheral blood mononuclear cells (PBMCs), taken at new diagnosis, from a patient treated with antithyroid drugs. The clonotype originates from a man aged 35 to 55 with Graves disease. As DNA, the CDR3 is TGCAGCTCGGTGCGGGGGATTTACGAGCAGTACTTC. This encodes CSSVRGIYEQYF.